This TCR beta chain was observed in a study of OX40 agonist ivuxolimab in advanced cancers. Looking at the study overall: Partial responses were achieved by three patients, of whom one had hepatocellular carcinoma and two had cutaneous melanoma.

Here immunoSEQ multiplex PCR was the method, and the copy in TCRdb shows in-frame clones only, minus some. Of tens of thousands of clones listed, roughly 89% are singletons. Between the trimmed V and J ends, which lost 4 bases and 1 base, there was a span of 21 bases. This CDR3 is built from 17 residues. Germline V gives CDR1 SGDLS, CDR2 YYNGEE. The sequence came from an adult with an advanced solid tumor such as melanoma, head and neck, liver or kidney cancer. Specimen: CD4+ or CD8+ T cells sorted from blood, collected in a trial of the OX40 agonist ivuxolimab. This sequence joins TRBV9 and TRBJ2-7; D assignment may be TRBD1 or TRBD2 (5 bases each). This CDR3 reads CASSFGSGAEGSYEQYF. CDR3 coding DNA: TGTGCCAGCAGCTTCGGATCCGGGGCAGAAGGATCCTACGAGCAGTACTTC.